This is a list of T cell receptor beta chains from one sample in a study of control samples from healthy donors and cancer patients. Assay: immunoSEQ multiplex PCR; the TCRdb copy retains only in-frame clones and omits some. This sample carries over 80,000 clones, 85% of them seen once, and the ten largest clones take around a fifth. The specimen sequenced was blood. These receptors were obtained from a man under 40 in good health. The CDR3 runs from the conserved cysteine through the conserved F or W. A D gene is named only where the DNA matches it firmly. Not all rows give a size; the values are once, few, many and, for expanded clones, a class.

>TRBJ2-7|TRBV2|NA|NA
CASGSSSYEQYF
TGTGCCAGCGGGAGTAGCTCCTACGAGCAGTACTTC
>TRBJ2-2|TRBV5-1|NA|NA
CASSPRAAENTGELFF
TGCGCCAGCAGCCCCCGGGCAGCCGAGAACACCGGGGAGCTGTTTTTT
>TRBJ2-2|TRBV7-6|NA|few
CASSLDRNTGELFF
TGTGCCAGCAGCTTAGACCGGAACACCGGGGAGCTGTTTTTT
>TRBJ1-1|TRBV18|NA|NA
CASSPPYSRNTEAFF
TGTGCCAGCTCACCACCCTATTCCAGGAACACTGAAGCTTTCTTT
>TRBJ1-2|TRBV19|TRBD1|NA
CASETGNYGYTF
TGTGCCTCCGAGACAGGGAACTATGGCTACACCTTC
>TRBJ2-1|TRBV5-1|TRBD2|once
CASSLGASGGAHEQFF
TGCGCCAGCAGCTTGGGGGCTAGCGGGGGGGCCCATGAGCAGTTCTTC
>TRBJ1-6|TRBV6-5|NA|NA
CASKGTSSYNSPLHF
TGTGCCAGCAAGGGCACAAGCTCCTATAATTCACCCCTCCACTTT
>TRBJ2-2|TRBV6-6|NA|NA
CASRRRPSGTSNTGELFF
TGTGCCAGCAGGCGACGCCCATCCGGGACTTCAAACACCGGGGAGCTGTTTTTT
>TRBJ1-4|TRBV18|NA|NA
CASSRLATNEKLFF
TGTGCCAGCTCACGGCTTGCAACTAATGAAAAACTGTTTTTT
>TRBJ1-4|TRBV27|NA|NA
CASSRGRTNEKLFF
TGTGCCAGCAGCCGAGGGAGAACTAATGAAAAACTGTTTTTT
>TRBJ1-1|TRBV6-5|TRBD1|NA
CASSPGTAEAFF
TGTGCCAGCAGTCCCGGGACAGCTGAAGCTTTCTTT
>TRBJ1-2|TRBV10-3|NA|NA
CAIFAQPSYGYTF
TGTGCCATATTCGCACAGCCTTCCTATGGCTACACCTTC
>TRBJ1-1|TRBV7-8|NA|NA
CASSGGHMAEAFF
TGTGCCAGCAGCGGGGGACACATGGCTGAAGCTTTCTTT
>TRBJ2-3|TRBV7-3|NA|NA
CASSPLWGSTDTQYF
TGTGCCAGCAGCCCCCTGTGGGGCAGCACAGATACGCAGTATTTT
>TRBJ1-2|TRBV5-4|NA|NA
CASSLKAGRTNYGYTF
TGTGCCAGCAGCTTGAAAGCGGGACGGACTAACTATGGCTACACCTTC
>TRBJ1-2|TRBV5-6|TRBD1|NA
CASSLVSGQFYGYTF
TGTGCCAGCAGCTTGGTTTCGGGACAGTTCTATGGCTACACCTTC
>TRBJ1-4|TRBV30|NA|NA
CAWGGEKLFF
TGTGCCTGGGGAGGGGAAAAACTGTTTTTT
>TRBJ2-1|TRBV12-5|NA|NA
CASGLLSSYNEQFF
TGTGCTAGTGGTTTGCTGAGCTCCTACAATGAGCAGTTCTTC
>TRBJ2-1|TRBV7-8|TRBD2|NA
CASSLEGRGNKFF
TGTGCCAGCAGCTTAGAAGGGCGGGGGAACAAGTTCTTC
>TRBJ2-3|TRBV9|TRBD2|NA
CASSVSLAGGTHTDTQYF
TGTGCCAGCAGCGTGAGTCTAGCGGGGGGCACACACACAGATACGCAGTATTTT
>TRBJ2-6|TRBV27|NA|NA
CASSFRQSPSGANVLTF
TGTGCCAGCAGTTTTAGACAGTCTCCGTCTGGGGCCAACGTCCTGACCTTC
>TRBJ2-1|TRBV24-1|NA|NA
CATSDPDSHNYNEQFF
TGTGCCACCAGTGATCCCGACAGCCACAACTACAATGAGCAGTTCTTC
>TRBJ1-2|TRBV6-4|NA|NA
CASSDGAEPGGYTF
TGTGCCAGCAGTGACGGGGCAGAGCCAGGTGGCTACACCTTC
>TRBJ1-2|TRBV18|TRBD1|NA
CASSPGQDFYGYTF
TGTGCCAGCTCACCGGGACAGGACTTCTATGGCTACACCTTC
>TRBJ2-1|TRBV4-2|TRBD2|NA
CASSQESGSGDNEQFF
TGTGCCAGCAGCCAAGAGAGTGGTAGCGGGGACAATGAGCAGTTCTTC
>TRBJ1-5|TRBV7-2|NA|NA
CASSLGGRGDQPQHF
TGTGCCAGCAGCTTGGGCGGGAGAGGGGATCAGCCCCAGCATTTT
>TRBJ2-7|TRBV28|NA|NA
CASSLKGYEQYF
TGTGCCAGCAGTTTAAAGGGCTACGAGCAGTACTTC
>TRBJ1-2|TRBV27|TRBD1|few
CASSFTRGTGADYGYTF
TGTGCCAGCAGTTTCACCCGGGGGACAGGGGCGGACTATGGCTACACCTTC